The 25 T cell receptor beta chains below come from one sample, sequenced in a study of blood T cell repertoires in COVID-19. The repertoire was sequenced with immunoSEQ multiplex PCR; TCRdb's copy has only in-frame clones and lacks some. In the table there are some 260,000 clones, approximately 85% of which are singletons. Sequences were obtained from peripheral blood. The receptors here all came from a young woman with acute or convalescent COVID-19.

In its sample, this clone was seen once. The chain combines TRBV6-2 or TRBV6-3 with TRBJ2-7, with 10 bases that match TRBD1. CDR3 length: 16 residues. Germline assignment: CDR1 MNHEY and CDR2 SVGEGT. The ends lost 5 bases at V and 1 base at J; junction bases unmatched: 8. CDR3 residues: CASSHDRGRGSYEQYF. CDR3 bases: TGTGCCAGCAGTCATGACAGGGGGCGCGGTTCCTACGAGCAGTACTTC.

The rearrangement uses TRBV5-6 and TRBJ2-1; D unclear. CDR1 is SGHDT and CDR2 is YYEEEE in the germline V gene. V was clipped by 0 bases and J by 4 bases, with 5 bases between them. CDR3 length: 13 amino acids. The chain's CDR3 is CASSLDRYNEQFF. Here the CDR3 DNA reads TGTGCCAGCAGCTTGGATAGATACAATGAGCAGTTCTTC.

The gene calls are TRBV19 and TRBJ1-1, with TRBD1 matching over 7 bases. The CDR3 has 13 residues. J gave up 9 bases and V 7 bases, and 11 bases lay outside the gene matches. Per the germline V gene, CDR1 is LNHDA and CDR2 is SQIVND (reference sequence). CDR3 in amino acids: CASTAGGGSQAFF. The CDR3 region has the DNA TGTGCCAGTACCGCAGGGGGTGGGTCTCAAGCTTTCTTT.

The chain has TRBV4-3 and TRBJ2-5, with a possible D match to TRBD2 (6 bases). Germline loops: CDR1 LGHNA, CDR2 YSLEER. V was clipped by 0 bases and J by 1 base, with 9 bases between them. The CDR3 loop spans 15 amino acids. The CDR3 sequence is CASSQDWRGQETQYF. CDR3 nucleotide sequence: TGCGCCAGCAGCCAAGATTGGCGGGGCCAAGAGACCCAGTACTTC.

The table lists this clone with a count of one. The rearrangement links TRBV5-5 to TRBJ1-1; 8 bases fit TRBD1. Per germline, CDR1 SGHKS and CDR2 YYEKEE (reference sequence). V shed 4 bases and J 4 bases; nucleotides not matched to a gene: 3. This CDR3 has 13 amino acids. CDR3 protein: CASSPDRGTEAFF. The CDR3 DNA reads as TGTGCCAGCAGCCCAGACAGGGGCACTGAAGCTTTCTTT. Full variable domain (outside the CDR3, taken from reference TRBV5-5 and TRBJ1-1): DAGVTQSPTHLIKTRGQQVTLRCSPISGHKSVSWYQQVLGQGPQFIFQYYEKEERGRGNFPDRFSARQFPNYSSELNVNALLLGDSALYLCASSPDRGTEAFFGQGTRLTVV.

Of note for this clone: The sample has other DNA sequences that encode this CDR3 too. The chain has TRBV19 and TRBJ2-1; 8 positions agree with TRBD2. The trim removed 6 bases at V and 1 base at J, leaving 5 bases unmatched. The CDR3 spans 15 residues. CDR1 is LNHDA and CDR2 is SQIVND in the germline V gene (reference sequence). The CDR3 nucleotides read TGTGCCAGTAGCTCCGGGACTAGGTCCTACAATGAGCAGTTCTTC. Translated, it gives CASSSGTRSYNEQFF.

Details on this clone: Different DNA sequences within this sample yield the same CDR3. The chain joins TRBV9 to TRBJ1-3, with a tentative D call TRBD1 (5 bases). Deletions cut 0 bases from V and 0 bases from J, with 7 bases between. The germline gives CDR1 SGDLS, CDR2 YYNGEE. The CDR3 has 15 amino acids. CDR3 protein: CASSVVGGSGNTIYF. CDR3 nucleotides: TGTGCCAGCAGCGTAGTGGGGGGCTCTGGAAACACCATATATTTT. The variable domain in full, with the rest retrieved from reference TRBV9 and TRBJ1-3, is DSGVTQTPKHLITATGQRVTLRCSPRSGDLSVYWYQQSLDQGLQFLIQYYNGEERAKGNILERFSAQQFPDLHSELNLSSLELGDSALYFCASSVVGGSGNTIYFGEGSWLTVV.

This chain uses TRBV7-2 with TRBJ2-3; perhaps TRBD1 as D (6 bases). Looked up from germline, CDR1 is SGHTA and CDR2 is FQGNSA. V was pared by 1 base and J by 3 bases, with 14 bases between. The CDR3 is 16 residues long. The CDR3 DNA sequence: TGTGCCAGCAGCTTAGGAACAGGGTATGGTACAGATACGCAGTATTTT. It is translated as CASSLGTGYGTDTQYF. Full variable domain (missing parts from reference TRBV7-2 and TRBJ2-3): GAGVSQSPSNKVTEKGKDVELRCDPISGHTALYWYRQSLGQGLEFLIYFQGNSAPDKSGLPSDRFSAERTGGSVSTLTIQRTQQEDSAVYLCASSLGTGYGTDTQYFGPGTRLTVL.

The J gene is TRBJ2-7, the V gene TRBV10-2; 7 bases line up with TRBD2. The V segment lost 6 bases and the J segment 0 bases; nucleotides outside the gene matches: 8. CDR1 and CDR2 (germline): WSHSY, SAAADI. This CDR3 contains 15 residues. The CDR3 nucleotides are TGCGCCAGCAGAGCGGGACGGATGAGCTCCTACGAGCAGTACTTC. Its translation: CASRAGRMSSYEQYF.

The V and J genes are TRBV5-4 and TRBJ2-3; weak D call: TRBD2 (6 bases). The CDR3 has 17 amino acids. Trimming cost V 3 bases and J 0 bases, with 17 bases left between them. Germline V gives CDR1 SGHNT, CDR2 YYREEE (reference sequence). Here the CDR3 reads CASSSYVAVSSTDTQYF. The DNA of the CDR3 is TGTGCCAGCAGCTCGTATGTAGCGGTATCTAGCACAGATACGCAGTATTTT.

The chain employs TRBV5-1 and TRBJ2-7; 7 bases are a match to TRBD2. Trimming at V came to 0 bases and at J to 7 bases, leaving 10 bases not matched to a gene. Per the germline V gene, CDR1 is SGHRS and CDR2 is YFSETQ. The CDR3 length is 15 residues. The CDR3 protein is CASSLVGTTVDEQYF. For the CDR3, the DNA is TGCGCCAGCAGCTTGGTAGGGACTACCGTAGATGAGCAGTACTTC.

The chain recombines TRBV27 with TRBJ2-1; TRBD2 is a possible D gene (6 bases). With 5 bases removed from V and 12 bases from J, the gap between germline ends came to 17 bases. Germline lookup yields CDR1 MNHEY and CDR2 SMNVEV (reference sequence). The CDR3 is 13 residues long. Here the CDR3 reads CASSPGLLPAQFF. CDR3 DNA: TGTGCCAGCAGTCCGGGACTCCTACCTGCGCAGTTCTTC.

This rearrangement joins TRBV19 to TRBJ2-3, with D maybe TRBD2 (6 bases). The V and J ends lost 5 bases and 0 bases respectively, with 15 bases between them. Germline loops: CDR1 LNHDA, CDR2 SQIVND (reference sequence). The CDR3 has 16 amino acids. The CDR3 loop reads CASSASETSSTDTQYF. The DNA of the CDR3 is TGTGCCAGTAGTGCTAGCGAGACATCTAGCACAGATACGCAGTATTTT.

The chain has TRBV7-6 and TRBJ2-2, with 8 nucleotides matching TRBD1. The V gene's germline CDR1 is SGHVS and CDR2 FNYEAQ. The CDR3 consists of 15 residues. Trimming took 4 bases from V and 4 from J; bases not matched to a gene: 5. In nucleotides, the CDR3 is TGTGCCAGCAGCTCCGGACAGGGAAGCACCGGGGAGCTGTTTTTT. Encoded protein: CASSSGQGSTGELFF.

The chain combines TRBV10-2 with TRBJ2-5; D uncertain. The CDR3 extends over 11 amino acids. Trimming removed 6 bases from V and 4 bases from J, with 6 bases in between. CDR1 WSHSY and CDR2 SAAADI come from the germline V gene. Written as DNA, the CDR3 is TGCGCCAGCAGCCTCGGAGAGACCCAGTACTTC. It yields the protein CASSLGETQYF.

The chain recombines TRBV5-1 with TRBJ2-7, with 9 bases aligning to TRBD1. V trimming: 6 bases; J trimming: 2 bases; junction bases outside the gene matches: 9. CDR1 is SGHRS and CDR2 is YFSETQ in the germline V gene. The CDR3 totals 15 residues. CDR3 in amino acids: CASTLQGAGPYEQYF. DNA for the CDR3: TGCGCCAGCACCCTACAGGGGGCGGGTCCCTACGAGCAGTACTTC.

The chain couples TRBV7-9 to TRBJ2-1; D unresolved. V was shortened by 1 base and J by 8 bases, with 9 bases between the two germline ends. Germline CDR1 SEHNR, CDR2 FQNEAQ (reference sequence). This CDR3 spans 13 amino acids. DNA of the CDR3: TGTGCCAGCAGCTTAGGAGGTGCCCATGAGCAGTTCTTC. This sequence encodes CASSLGGAHEQFF.

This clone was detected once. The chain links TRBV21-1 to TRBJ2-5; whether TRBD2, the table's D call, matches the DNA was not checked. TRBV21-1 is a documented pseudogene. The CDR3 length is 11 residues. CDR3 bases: TGTGCCAGTCTGTTGCGTTGGACCCAGTACTTC. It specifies CASLLRWTQYF.

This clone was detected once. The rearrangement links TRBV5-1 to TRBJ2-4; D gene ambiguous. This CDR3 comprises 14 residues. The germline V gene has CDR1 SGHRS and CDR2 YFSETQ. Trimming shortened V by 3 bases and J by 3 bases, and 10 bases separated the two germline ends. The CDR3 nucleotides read TGCGCCAGCAGCTACCAGGCCGACAAAAACATTCAGTACTTC. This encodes CASSYQADKNIQYF.

For the CDR3, the DNA is TGTGCCACCAGCAGTGGCCCCCAAGAGACCCAGTACTTC. Amino acids: CATSSGPQETQYF. The chain uses TRBV15 and TRBJ2-5; D remains ambiguous. The length of the CDR3 is 13 residues. From germline, CDR1 is LNHNV and CDR2 YYDKDF (reference sequence). V was shortened by 3 bases and J by 1 base, with 6 bases between the two germline ends.

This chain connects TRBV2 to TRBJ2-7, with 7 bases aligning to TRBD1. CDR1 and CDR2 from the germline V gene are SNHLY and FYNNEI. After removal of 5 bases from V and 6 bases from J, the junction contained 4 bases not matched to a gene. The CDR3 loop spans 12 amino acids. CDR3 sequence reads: CASSSNRGEQYF. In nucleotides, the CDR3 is TGTGCCAGCAGTTCGAACAGGGGCGAGCAGTACTTC.

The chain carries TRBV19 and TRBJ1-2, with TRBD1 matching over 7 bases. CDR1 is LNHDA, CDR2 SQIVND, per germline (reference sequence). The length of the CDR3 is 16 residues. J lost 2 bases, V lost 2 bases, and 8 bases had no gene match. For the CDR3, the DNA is TGTGCCAGTAGTATAACCGGGACAGTCCCCAACTATGGCTACACCTTC. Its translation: CASSITGTVPNYGYTF. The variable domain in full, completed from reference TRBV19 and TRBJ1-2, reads DGGITQSPKYLFRKEGQNVTLSCEQNLNHDAMYWYRQDPGQGLRLIYYSQIVNDFQKGDIAEGYSVSREKKESFPLTVTSAQKNPTAFYLCASSITGTVPNYGYTFGSGTRLTVV.

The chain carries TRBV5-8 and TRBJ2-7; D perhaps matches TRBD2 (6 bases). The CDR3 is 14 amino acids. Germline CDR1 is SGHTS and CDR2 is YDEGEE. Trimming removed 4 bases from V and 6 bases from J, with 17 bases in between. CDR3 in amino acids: CASSLLTGVGEQYF. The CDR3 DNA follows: TGTGCCAGCAGCCTATTAACGGGAGTCGGCGAGCAGTACTTC.

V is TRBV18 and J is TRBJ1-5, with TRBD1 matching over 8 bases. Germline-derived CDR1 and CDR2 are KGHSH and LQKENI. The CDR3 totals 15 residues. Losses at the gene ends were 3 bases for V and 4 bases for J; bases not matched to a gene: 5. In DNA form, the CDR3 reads TGTGCCAGCTCACCCCCAGGGGGCTTGAATCAGCCCCAGCATTTT. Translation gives CASSPPGGLNQPQHF.

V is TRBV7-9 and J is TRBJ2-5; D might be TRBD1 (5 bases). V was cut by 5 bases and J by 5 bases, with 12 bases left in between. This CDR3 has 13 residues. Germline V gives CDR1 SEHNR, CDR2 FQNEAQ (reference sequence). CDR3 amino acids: CASSNRPRETQYF. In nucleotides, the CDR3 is TGTGCCAGCAGCAACAGGCCGCGGGAGACCCAGTACTTC.